These 15 T cell receptor beta chains were all obtained from the same sample, sequenced in a study of OX40 agonist ivuxolimab in advanced cancers. Clones were read by immunoSEQ multiplex PCR, and TCRdb kept only the in-frame ones, dropping some. The top ten hold about 0.3% of the sample, which has fewer than 200,000 clones, 90% to 95% seen once. The starting material was CD4+ or CD8+ T cells sorted from blood, obtained in a trial of the OX40 agonist ivuxolimab. The receptors were gathered from an adult with an advanced solid tumor such as melanoma, head and neck, liver or kidney cancer.

The V and J genes are TRBV5-1 and TRBJ2-3; either TRBD1 or TRBD2 may supply D (5 bases each). V was shortened by 4 bases and J by 4 bases, with 16 bases between the two germline ends. In germline, CDR1 is SGHRS, CDR2 YFSETQ. The CDR3 is 15 amino acids. The CDR3 nucleotides read TGCGCCAGCAGCCCCGCCGATTTGGGGGCAGATACGCAGTATTTT. Translation gives CASSPADLGADTQYF.

The chain couples TRBV18 to TRBJ2-1, with unresolved D. Germline V gene lookup returns CDR1 KGHSH and CDR2 LQKENI. V gave up 6 bases and J gave up 7 bases, with 13 bases separating them. The length of the CDR3 is 13 residues. The CDR3 region is CASSPWRDNEQFF. CDR3 coding DNA: TGTGCCAGCTCCCCTTGGCGAGATAATGAGCAGTTCTTC.

The chain has TRBV19 and TRBJ2-2, with D possibly TRBD1 on 6 matching bases. V was pared by 6 bases and J by 2 bases, with 13 bases between. The CDR3 is 15 residues long. Germline loops: CDR1 LNHDA, CDR2 SQIVND (reference sequence). The CDR3 DNA is TGTGCCAGTAGATTGGGGACATTCAACACCGGGGAGCTGTTTTTT. Translation: CASRLGTFNTGELFF.

This rearrangement joins TRBV5-1 to TRBJ2-7; D assignment may be TRBD1 or TRBD2 (7 bases each). Germline V gene sequence: CDR1 SGHRS, CDR2 YFSETQ. The V gene lost 3 bases and the J gene lost 7 bases, with 26 bases spanning the gap. The CDR3 totals 17 residues. In DNA, the CDR3 is TGCGCCAGCAGCTATACCAGGGGGGGAACATTTTCTAATGAGCAGTACTTC. Its protein is CASSYTRGGTFSNEQYF.

A single count supports this clone. The chain combines TRBV5-1 with TRBJ1-5, with D unresolved. With 0 bases removed from V and 1 base from J, the gap between germline ends came to 8 bases. The CDR3 consists of 15 residues. The V gene's germline CDR1 is SGHRS and CDR2 YFSETQ. CDR3 bases: TGCGCCAGCAGCTTGGGGGTAGGGAGCAATCAGCCCCAGCATTTT. It specifies CASSLGVGSNQPQHF.

The CDR3, as DNA: TGTGCCAGCAGTCCCCAGGACAGACTCTACGAGCAGTACTTC. Its translation is CASSPQDRLYEQYF. The chain joins TRBV6-6 to TRBJ2-7; TRBD1 is a possible D gene (6 bases). Germline assignment: CDR1 MNHNY and CDR2 SVGAGI (reference sequence). CDR3 length: 14 amino acids. V was trimmed by 5 bases and J by 3 bases, leaving 14 bases between them.

The CDR3 sequence is CASSGAIRSSYNSPLHF. The CDR3 DNA reads as TGTGCCAGCAGCGGCGCAATCAGGAGCTCCTATAATTCACCCCTCCACTTT. This rearrangement joins TRBV9 to TRBJ1-6; D unclear. V lost 3 bases and J 0 bases, leaving 13 bases between the germline ends. CDR3 length: 17 residues. Looked up from germline, CDR1 is SGDLS and CDR2 is YYNGEE. Full variable domain (remainder filled in from reference TRBV9 and TRBJ1-6): DSGVTQTPKHLITATGQRVTLRCSPRSGDLSVYWYQQSLDQGLQFLIQYYNGEERAKGNILERFSAQQFPDLHSELNLSSLELGDSALYFCASSGAIRSSYNSPLHFGNGTRLTVT.

The chain employs TRBV6-5 and TRBJ1-6, with TRBD1 matching 9 bases. V lost 4 bases and J lost 6; bases outside the gene matches: 7. CDR3 length: 16 amino acids. The germline gives CDR1 MNHEY, CDR2 SVGAGI. This chain's CDR3 is CASSSPTGGLNSPLHF. The CDR3 DNA follows: TGTGCCAGCAGTTCCCCGACAGGGGGTCTTAATTCACCCCTCCACTTT.

This clone has a single count. The chain recombines TRBV2 with TRBJ2-7; the D gene is possibly TRBD1 (5 bases). Looked up from germline, CDR1 is SNHLY and CDR2 is FYNNEI. V lost 6 bases and J lost 7, with 16 bases in between. CDR3 length: 13 amino acids. CDR3 sequence (DNA): TGTGCCAGCAGGGTTGGTGGGGCCACAGAGCAGTACTTC. Its protein product is CASRVGGATEQYF.

The rearrangement links TRBV5-1 to TRBJ2-7; no firm D call. The CDR3 has 17 residues. Trimming cost V 0 bases and J 1 base, with 17 bases left between them. Per the germline V gene, CDR1 is SGHRS and CDR2 is YFSETQ. The CDR3 coding sequence is TGCGCCAGCAGCTTGGGTACCGCCGTGCTTGGGTCCTACGAGCAGTACTTC. Its translation is CASSLGTAVLGSYEQYF.

The table lists this clone with a count of one. The chain uses TRBV5-1 and TRBJ2-7, with 8 bases aligning to TRBD2. This CDR3 comprises 14 residues. Trimming removed 0 bases from V and 6 bases from J; junction bases left unmatched: 5. Germline V gene lookup returns CDR1 SGHRS and CDR2 YFSETQ. The CDR3 reads CASSLAPGGGEQYF. The CDR3 bases are TGCGCCAGCAGCTTGGCCCCGGGGGGGGGCGAGCAGTACTTC.

The genes are TRBV20-1 and TRBJ1-1; tentatively, D is TRBD1 (5 bases). CDR3 size: 11 residues. Germline V lookup: CDR1 DFQATT, CDR2 SNEGSKA (reference sequence). V lost 6 bases and J lost 10, with 15 bases in between. This chain's CDR3 is CSAATGVGAFF. Here the CDR3 DNA reads TGCAGTGCCGCGACGGGGGTGGGAGCTTTCTTT.

V and J are TRBV27 and TRBJ1-2; 8 bases are a match to TRBD1. The germline V gene has CDR1 MNHEY and CDR2 SMNVEV (reference sequence). Trimming at V came to 6 bases and at J to 1 base, leaving 19 bases not matched to a gene. The CDR3 is 19 amino acids. The CDR3 protein is CASRPPHPPGTGFNYGYTF. The CDR3 DNA sequence: TGTGCCAGCAGGCCACCCCACCCGCCCGGGACAGGCTTTAACTATGGCTACACCTTC.

This clone turned up a few times. The gene calls are TRBV4-1 and TRBJ1-5; possible D gene TRBD1, 6 bases. The CDR3 is made up of 16 amino acids. Germline V gives CDR1 MGHRA, CDR2 YSYEKL. Trimming shortened V by 2 bases and J by 2 bases, and 13 bases separated the two germline ends. The CDR3 DNA follows: TGCGCCAGCAGCCAAATAGGGGGGGCACGCAATCAGCCCCAGCATTTT. It codes for CASSQIGGARNQPQHF.

The chain joins TRBV29-1 to TRBJ2-3; tentatively, D is TRBD2 (5 bases). The CDR3 totals 11 residues. Germline lookup yields CDR1 SQVTM and CDR2 ANQGSEA. The V end was cut by 7 bases, the J end by 6 bases, with 11 bases between. The CDR3 DNA sequence: TGCAGCGCCGACCCGGGGGATACGCAGTATTTT. Translated, it gives CSADPGDTQYF.